This T cell receptor beta chain is from a study of cytomegalovirus exposure and HLA in healthy donors. Overall study findings and caveats: According to a later analysis, most TCR beta chains associated with CMV appeared HLA-restricted. A prior analysis recorded that most TCR beta V segments were productive about 87% or about 30% of the time. Presence/absence analyses assumed roughly uniform sequencing depth across donors.

Comments on this clone: What it binds is not known.

The CDR3 runs 15 residues. CDR1 and CDR2 (germline): LNHDA, SQIVND (reference sequence). V lost 5 bases to trimming and J lost 3 bases; unmatched junction nucleotides: 10. PCR was performed using 60 Vbeta and 13 Jbeta primers. Using immunoSEQ multiplex PCR, the repertoire was profiled, and TCRdb retains in-frame clones only, with some absent. The data contain 150,000 to 200,000 clones, about four fifths of them singletons. This TCR was sampled from a woman in her thirties or forties in good health and CMV-seronegative. The rearrangement joins TRBV19 to TRBJ2-7; TRBD2 matches 7 bases. The sample taken for sequencing was PBMCs. The CDR3 sequence is CASSAPSSGDYEQYF. The CDR3 nucleotides are TGTGCCAGTAGTGCCCCGTCTAGCGGAGACTACGAGCAGTACTTC.